This T cell receptor beta chain was found in a study of T cell responses to AZD1222 COVID-19 vaccine. The repertoire was sequenced with immunoSEQ multiplex PCR; TCRdb's copy has only in-frame clones and lacks some. The repertoire has roughly 150,000 clones, around 90% of them found once; the top ten carry 1.1% to 1.5%. The length of the CDR3 is 15 residues. Germline values: CDR1 MDHEN, CDR2 SYDVKM. Between the trimmed V and J ends, which lost 3 bases and 0 bases, there was a span of 11 bases. The TCR sequence derives from an adult in good health. V usage is TRBV28 and J usage is TRBJ1-2; no clear D gene. Sequencing used peripheral blood, obtained on day 0 of AZD1222 vaccination. This CDR3 reads CASSFGSAANYGYTF. CDR3 coding DNA: TGTGCCAGCAGTTTCGGCAGTGCTGCTAACTATGGCTACACCTTC.